One sample yielded the 10 T cell receptor beta chains listed below, sequenced in a study of long-term antiretroviral therapy in people with HIV. Version v3.0 of the immunoSEQ assay ran at survey level. Sequencing was performed with immunoSEQ multiplex PCR; in TCRdb, only in-frame clones are kept and a portion is missing. The sample carries around 22,000 clones, around four fifths recorded once. The sample here was unsorted PBMCs, taken just over 4.2 years after starting antiretroviral therapy. Receptor source: a man younger than 45 with HIV.

The V and J genes are TRBV4-1 and TRBJ2-1; 12 nucleotides agree with TRBD2. Germline values: CDR1 MGHRA, CDR2 YSYEKL. V was pared by 6 bases and J by 5 bases, with 5 bases of the junction left unmatched. The CDR3 covers 15 residues. Here the CDR3 DNA reads TGCGCCAGCAGACCCGGACTAGCGGGAAACAATGAGCAGTTCTTC. This gives the protein CASRPGLAGNNEQFF.

The chain combines TRBV6-1 with TRBJ2-7; TRBD1 agrees at 8 bases. Losses at the gene ends were 7 bases for V and 4 bases for J; bases not matched to a gene: 6. Germline V gene data show CDR1 as MNHNS and CDR2 as SASEGT. The CDR3 is made up of 13 amino acids. The CDR3 DNA reads TGTGCCAGCAATAAACAGGGGGGATACGAGCAGTACTTC. It translates to CASNKQGGYEQYF.

The chain joins TRBV7-9 to TRBJ2-7; perhaps TRBD1 as D (6 bases). V dropped 1 base and J dropped 6 bases, with 13 bases sitting between them. CDR3 length: 14 amino acids. Germline V gene data show CDR1 as SEHNR and CDR2 as FQNEAQ (reference sequence). CDR3 in DNA: TGTGCCAGCAGCTTAGAGGGGGAACTTGCCGAGCAGTACTTC. It is translated as CASSLEGELAEQYF. Supplemented by reference TRBV7-9 and TRBJ2-7, the full variable domain reads DTGVSQNPRHKITKRGQNVTFRCDPISEHNRLYWYRQTLGQGPEFLTYFQNEAQLEKSRLLSDRFSAERPKGSFSTLEIQRTEQGDSAMYLCASSLEGELAEQYFGPGTRLTVT.

Only one count was recorded for this clone. This chain joins TRBV11-2 and TRBJ2-7; 9 positions agree with TRBD2. The CDR3 extends over 16 amino acids. Germline V CDR1 and CDR2: SGHAT, FQNNGV. V lost 1 base to trimming and J lost 1 base; unmatched junction nucleotides: 5. The CDR3 nucleotides read TGTGCCAGCAGCTTAGTTGGTAGCGGGGGATCCTACGAGCAGTACTTC. This gives the protein CASSLVGSGGSYEQYF.

The rearrangement joins TRBV27 to TRBJ1-5; perhaps TRBD1 as D (5 bases). The CDR3 loop spans 15 amino acids. V lost 2 bases and J lost 5, with 13 bases in between. Per the germline V gene, CDR1 is MNHEY and CDR2 is SMNVEV (reference sequence). CDR3 sequence reads: CASSLRGERDQPQHF. CDR3 bases: TGTGCCAGCAGTTTAAGAGGGGAACGGGATCAGCCCCAGCATTTT.

The chain recombines TRBV7-3 with TRBJ2-7; D may be TRBD1 or TRBD2 (5 bases each). Trimming shortened V by 8 bases and J by 2 bases, and 10 bases separated the two germline ends. CDR3 length equals 12 residues. The germline V gene encodes CDR1 SGHTA and CDR2 FQGTGA. The DNA of the CDR3 is TGTGCCAGCGGGACCGGCACCTACGAGCAGTACTTC. Amino acids: CASGTGTYEQYF.

V is TRBV2 and J is TRBJ1-2, with D perhaps matching TRBD1 (5 bases). V lost 4 bases, J lost 6 bases, and 12 bases lay in between. The germline CDR1 and CDR2 sequences are SNHLY and FYNNEI. The CDR3 extends over 13 amino acids. The CDR3 protein is CASSVAAGNGYTF. DNA of the CDR3: TGTGCCAGCAGTGTGGCGGCAGGGAATGGCTACACCTTC.

This rearrangement joins TRBV6-6 to TRBJ2-5; tentatively, D is TRBD2 (5 bases). Deletions cut 6 bases from V and 3 bases from J, with 8 bases between. The CDR3 consists of 12 residues. CDR1 and CDR2 from the germline V gene are MNHNY and SVGAGI (reference sequence). The CDR3 region has the DNA TGTGCCAGCAGGGCGGGTGAAGAGACCCAGTACTTC. Encoded protein: CASRAGEETQYF.

This clone has just one count. The chain links TRBV5-4 to TRBJ2-7; 7 bases map to TRBD2. The V segment lost 3 bases and the J segment 3 bases; nucleotides outside the gene matches: 0. This CDR3 spans 12 amino acids. The germline gives CDR1 SGHNT, CDR2 YYREEE (reference sequence). The CDR3 region is CASSWGGYEQYF. The CDR3 nucleotides are TGTGCCAGCAGCTGGGGGGGCTACGAGCAGTACTTC.

This chain links TRBV5-1 with TRBJ2-7; no clear D gene. V was pared by 4 bases and J by 0 bases, with 5 bases between. CDR1 and CDR2 (germline): SGHRS, YFSETQ. This CDR3 is built from 12 residues. The CDR3 nucleotides read TGCGCCAGCAGCCCCAGCTCCTACGAGCAGTACTTC. Its protein product is CASSPSSYEQYF.